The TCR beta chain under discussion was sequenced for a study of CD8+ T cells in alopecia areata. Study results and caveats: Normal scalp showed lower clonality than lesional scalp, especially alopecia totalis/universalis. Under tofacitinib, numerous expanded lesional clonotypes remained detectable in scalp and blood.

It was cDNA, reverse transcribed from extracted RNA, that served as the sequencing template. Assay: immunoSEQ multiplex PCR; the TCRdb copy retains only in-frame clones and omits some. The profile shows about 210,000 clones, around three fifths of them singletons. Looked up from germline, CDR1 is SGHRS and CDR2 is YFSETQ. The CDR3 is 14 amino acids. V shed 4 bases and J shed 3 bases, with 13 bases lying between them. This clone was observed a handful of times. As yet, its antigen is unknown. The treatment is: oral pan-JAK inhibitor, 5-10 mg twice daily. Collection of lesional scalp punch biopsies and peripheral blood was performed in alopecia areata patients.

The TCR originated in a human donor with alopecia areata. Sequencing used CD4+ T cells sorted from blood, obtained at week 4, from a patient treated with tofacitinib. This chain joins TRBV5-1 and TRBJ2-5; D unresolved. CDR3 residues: CASSIGRTKETQYF. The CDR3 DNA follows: TGCGCCAGCAGCATTGGACGTACGAAAGAGACCCAGTACTTC.